This T cell receptor (beta chain) was sequenced during a study of CD8 T cells in ankylosing spondylitis. General observations from the study: Roughly eight highly homologous variants made up a TCR beta motif that seemed to typify ankylosing spondylitis blood. Reports say disease-linked clones showed up significantly more in matched ankylosing spondylitis synovial fluid.

TCRdb re-derived calls from the 5' RACE reads in MiXCR, one entry per CDR3 protein. The sample contains 380,000 or so distinct CDR3 sequences, roughly 20% of which appear only once. The V end lost 2 bases, the J end lost 3 bases, and 9 bases lay between the germline ends. From germline, CDR1 is SGHRS and CDR2 YFSETQ. This CDR3 has 13 amino acids. As for this clonotype: What it binds is unknown.

The sequenced sample consisted of blood, either unsorted or a sorted T cell fraction (not recorded which). The origin of this receptor is a male donor with ankylosing spondylitis or in good health (not recorded which). The rearrangement links TRBV5-1 to TRBJ2-7; D is undetermined. CDR3 coding DNA: TGCGCCAGCAGCTTTGGCCGGAACTACGAGCAGTACTTC. Encoded protein: CASSFGRNYEQYF.